This T cell receptor (beta chain) appears in the sequencing data of a study of OX40 agonist ivuxolimab in advanced cancers. Study-wide context: A mean age of roughly 66 years, range roughly 23 to 85, was recorded, and approximately 85% were male. Study findings and constraints: Clonal expansion by week 6 occurred in CD4+ and CD8+ blood T cells (at 0.1 to 3.0 mg/kg).

V was shortened by 5 bases and J by 0 bases, with 12 bases between the two germline ends. The CDR3 extends over 15 amino acids. Per the germline V gene, CDR1 is LNHDA and CDR2 is SQIVND (reference sequence). For this clone: No antigen is known for it.

Profiled with immunoSEQ multiplex PCR; TCRdb holds only in-frame clones, not every one. The sample yields tens of thousands of clones, about 90% seen once. The chain carries TRBV19 and TRBJ2-3, with D unresolved. The clonotype originates from an adult with an advanced solid tumor such as melanoma, head and neck, liver or kidney cancer. The sequencing here drew on CD4+ or CD8+ T cells sorted from blood, taken in a trial of the OX40 agonist ivuxolimab. This CDR3 is CASSPRAASTDTQYF. The CDR3 coding sequence is TGTGCCAGTAGTCCACGCGCGGCTAGCACAGATACGCAGTATTTT.